This TCR beta chain was captured by sequencing in a study of sequential checkpoint blockade in melanoma. At the level of the study: Patients were randomized 1:1 to nivolumab-then-ipilimumab or ipilimumab-then-nivolumab first-line.

This clone has only one observation. The treatment denotes: randomized to nivolumab then ipilimumab (arm A) or the reverse (arm B). No patient had prior DNA-damaging chemotherapy. From thawed PBMCs, live CD3+CD8+ cells negative for CD19 and CD56 were sorted. The assay was immunoSEQ multiplex PCR, and TCRdb's table has in-frame clones only and misses some. The data contain 10,000 to 15,000 clones, about four fifths of them seen just once; the ten biggest clones take up about half. Trimming removed 1 base at V and 1 base at J, with 8 bases between. The germline V gene has CDR1 SGDLS and CDR2 YYNGEE. The CDR3 sequence is 14 residues long.

Here the sequenced sample was CD8+ T cells sorted from blood (inferred from file names), taken from a patient given nivolumab and ipilimumab in sequence. The chain has TRBV9 and TRBJ1-1, with D hard to call. The sequence was collected from a human donor with melanoma. CDR3 region: CASSVRGTNTEAFF. CDR3 bases: TGTGCCAGCAGCGTACGAGGAACGAACACTGAAGCTTTCTTT.